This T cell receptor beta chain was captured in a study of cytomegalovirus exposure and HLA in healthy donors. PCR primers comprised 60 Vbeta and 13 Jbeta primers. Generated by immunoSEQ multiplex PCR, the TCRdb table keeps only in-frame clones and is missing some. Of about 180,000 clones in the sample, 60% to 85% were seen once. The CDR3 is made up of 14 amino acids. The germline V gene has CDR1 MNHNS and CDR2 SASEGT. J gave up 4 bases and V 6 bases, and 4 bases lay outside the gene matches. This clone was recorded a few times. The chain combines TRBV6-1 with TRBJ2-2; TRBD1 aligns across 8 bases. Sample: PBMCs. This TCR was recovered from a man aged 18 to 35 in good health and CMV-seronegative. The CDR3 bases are TGTGCCAGCAGCCGGGACAGGAGCACCGGGGAGCTGTTTTTT. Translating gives CASSRDRSTGELFF.